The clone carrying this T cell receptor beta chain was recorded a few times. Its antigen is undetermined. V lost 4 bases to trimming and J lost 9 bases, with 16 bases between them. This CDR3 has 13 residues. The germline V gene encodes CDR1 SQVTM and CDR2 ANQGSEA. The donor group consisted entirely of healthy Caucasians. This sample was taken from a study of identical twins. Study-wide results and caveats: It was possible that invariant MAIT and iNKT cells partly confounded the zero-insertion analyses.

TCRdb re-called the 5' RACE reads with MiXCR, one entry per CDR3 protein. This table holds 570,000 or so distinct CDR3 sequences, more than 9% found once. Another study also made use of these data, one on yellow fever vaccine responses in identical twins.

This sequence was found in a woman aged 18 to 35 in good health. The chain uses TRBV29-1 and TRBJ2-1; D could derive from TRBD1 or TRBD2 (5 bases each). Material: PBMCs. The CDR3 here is CSVVLWDVTEQFF. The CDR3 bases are TGCAGCGTTGTTCTTTGGGACGTCACTGAGCAGTTCTTC.